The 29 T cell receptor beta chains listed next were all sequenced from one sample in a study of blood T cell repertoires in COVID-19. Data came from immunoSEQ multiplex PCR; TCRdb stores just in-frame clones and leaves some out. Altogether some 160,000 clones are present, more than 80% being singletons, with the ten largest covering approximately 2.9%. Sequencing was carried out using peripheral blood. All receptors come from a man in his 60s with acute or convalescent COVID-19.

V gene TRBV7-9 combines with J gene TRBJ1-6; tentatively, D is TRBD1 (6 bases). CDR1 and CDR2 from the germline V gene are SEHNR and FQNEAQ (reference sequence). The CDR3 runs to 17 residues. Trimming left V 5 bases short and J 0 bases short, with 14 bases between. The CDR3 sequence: CASSLRTVSSYNSPLHF. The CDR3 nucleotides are TGTGCCAGCAGCCTACGGACAGTGAGCTCCTATAATTCACCCCTCCACTTT. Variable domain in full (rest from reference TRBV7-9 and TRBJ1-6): DTGVSQNPRHKITKRGQNVTFRCDPISEHNRLYWYRQTLGQGPEFLTYFQNEAQLEKSRLLSDRFSAERPKGSFSTLEIQRTEQGDSAMYLCASSLRTVSSYNSPLHFGNGTRLTVT.

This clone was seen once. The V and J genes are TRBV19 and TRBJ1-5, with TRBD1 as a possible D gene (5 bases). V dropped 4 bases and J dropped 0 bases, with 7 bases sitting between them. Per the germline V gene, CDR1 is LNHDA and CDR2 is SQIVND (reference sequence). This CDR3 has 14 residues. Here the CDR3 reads CASSTGFSNQPQHF. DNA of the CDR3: TGTGCCAGTAGTACAGGGTTTAGCAATCAGCCCCAGCATTTT.

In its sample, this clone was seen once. The CDR3: CASSQSEGGYTGELFF. In nucleotides, the CDR3 is TGCGCCAGCAGTCAATCAGAGGGAGGTTACACCGGGGAGCTGTTTTTT. The chain recombines TRBV23-1 with TRBJ2-2, with TRBD2 as a possible D gene (6 bases). TRBV23-1 is placed among ORFs of uncertain function. Trimming left V 0 bases short and J 3 bases short, with 11 bases between. This CDR3 spans 16 amino acids.

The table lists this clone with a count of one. The CDR3 sequence is CASSRTGPYEQYF. Written as DNA, the CDR3 is TGTGCCAGCAGCAGGACAGGACCTTACGAGCAGTACTTC. The gene calls are TRBV25-1 and TRBJ2-7; 7 nucleotides line up with TRBD1. CDR1 and CDR2 from the germline V gene are MGHDK and SYGVNS. The length of the CDR3 is 13 residues. The V gene end was trimmed by 6 bases and the J gene end by 4 bases; junction bases not matched to a gene: 6.

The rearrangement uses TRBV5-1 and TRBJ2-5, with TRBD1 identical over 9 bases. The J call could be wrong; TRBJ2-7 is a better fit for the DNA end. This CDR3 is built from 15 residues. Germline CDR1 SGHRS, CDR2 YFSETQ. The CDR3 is CASSPPGQGLYEQYF. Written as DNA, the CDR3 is TGCGCCAGCAGCCCCCCGGGACAGGGACTCTACGAGCAGTACTTC.

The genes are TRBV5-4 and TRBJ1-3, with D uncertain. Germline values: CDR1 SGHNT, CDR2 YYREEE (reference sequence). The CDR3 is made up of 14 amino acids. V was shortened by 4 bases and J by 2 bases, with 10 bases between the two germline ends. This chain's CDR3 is CASSGQNPGNTIYF. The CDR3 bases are TGTGCCAGCAGCGGGCAAAATCCTGGAAACACCATATATTTT.

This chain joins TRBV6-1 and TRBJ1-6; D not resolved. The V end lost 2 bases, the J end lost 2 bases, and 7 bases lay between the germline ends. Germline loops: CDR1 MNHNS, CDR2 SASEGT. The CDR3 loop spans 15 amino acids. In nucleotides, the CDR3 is TGTGCCAGCAGTGAATCAGGCCCCTATAATTCACCCCTCCACTTT. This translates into CASSESGPYNSPLHF.

For the CDR3, the DNA is TGTGCCACCAGCAGACGACAGGATTCACCCCTCCACTTT. It yields the protein CATSRRQDSPLHF. V usage is TRBV15 and J usage is TRBJ1-6; possible D gene TRBD1, 6 bases. This CDR3 is 13 amino acids long. V was trimmed by 2 bases and J by 8 bases, leaving 7 bases between them. Germline V CDR1 and CDR2: LNHNV, YYDKDF (reference sequence).

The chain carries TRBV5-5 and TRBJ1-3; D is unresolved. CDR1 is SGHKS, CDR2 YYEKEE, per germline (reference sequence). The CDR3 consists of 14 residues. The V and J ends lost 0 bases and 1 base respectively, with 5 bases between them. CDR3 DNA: TGTGCCAGCAGCTTGGGGCCGTCTGGAAACACCATATATTTT. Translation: CASSLGPSGNTIYF.

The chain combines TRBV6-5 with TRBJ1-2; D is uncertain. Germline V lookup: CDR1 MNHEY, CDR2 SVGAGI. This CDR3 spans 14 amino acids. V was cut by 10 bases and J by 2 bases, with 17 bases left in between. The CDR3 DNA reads TGTGCCACCAGGCGGGAGAGAGGGAACTATGGCTACACCTTC. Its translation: CATRRERGNYGYTF.

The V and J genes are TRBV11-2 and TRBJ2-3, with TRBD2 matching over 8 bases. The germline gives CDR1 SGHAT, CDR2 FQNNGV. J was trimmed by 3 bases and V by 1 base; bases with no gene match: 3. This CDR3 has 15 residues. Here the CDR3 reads CASSLGRGGTDTQYF. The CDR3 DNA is TGTGCCAGCAGCTTAGGGCGCGGGGGGACAGATACGCAGTATTTT.

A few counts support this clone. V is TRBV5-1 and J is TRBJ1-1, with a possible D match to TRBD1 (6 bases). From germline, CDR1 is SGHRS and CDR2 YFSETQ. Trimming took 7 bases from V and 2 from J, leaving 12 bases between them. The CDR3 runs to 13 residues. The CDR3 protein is CASRKQGNTEAFF. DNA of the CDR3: TGCGCCAGCCGAAAACAGGGAAACACTGAAGCTTTCTTT.

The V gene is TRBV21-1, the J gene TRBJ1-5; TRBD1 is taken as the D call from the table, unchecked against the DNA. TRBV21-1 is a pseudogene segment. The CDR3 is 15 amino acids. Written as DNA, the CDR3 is TGTGCCAGCAGCAAAGTTTTGGCAGGGGATCAGCCCCAGCATTTT. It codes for CASSKVLAGDQPQHF.

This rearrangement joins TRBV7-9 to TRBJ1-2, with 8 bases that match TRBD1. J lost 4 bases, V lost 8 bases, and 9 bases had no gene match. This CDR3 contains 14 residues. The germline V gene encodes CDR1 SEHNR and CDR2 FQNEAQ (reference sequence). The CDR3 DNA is TGTGCCAGCGGCCCTCCGGGGACAGGCTATGGCTACACCTTC. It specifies CASGPPGTGYGYTF.

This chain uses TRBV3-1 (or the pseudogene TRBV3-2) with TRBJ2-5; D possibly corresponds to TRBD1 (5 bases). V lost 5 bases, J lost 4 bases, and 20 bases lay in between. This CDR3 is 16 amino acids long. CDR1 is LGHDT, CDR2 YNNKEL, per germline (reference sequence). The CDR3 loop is CASSENAGKGGETQYF. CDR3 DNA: TGTGCCAGCAGCGAAAACGCAGGGAAGGGTGGAGAGACCCAGTACTTC.

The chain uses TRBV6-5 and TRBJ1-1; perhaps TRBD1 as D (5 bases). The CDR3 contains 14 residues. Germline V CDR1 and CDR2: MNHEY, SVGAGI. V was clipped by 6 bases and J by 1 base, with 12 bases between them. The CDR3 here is CASRKWGKNTEAFF. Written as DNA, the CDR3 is TGTGCCAGCAGAAAATGGGGCAAGAACACTGAAGCTTTCTTT.

CDR3 sequence reads: CASSLSNRISGANYNEQFF. CDR3 in DNA: TGTGCCAGCAGCTTAAGTAACCGGATAAGCGGGGCGAACTACAATGAGCAGTTCTTC. This rearrangement joins TRBV7-8 to TRBJ2-1, with 7 bases that match TRBD2. The ends lost 2 bases at V and 3 bases at J; junction bases unmatched: 16. Germline values: CDR1 SGHVS, CDR2 FQNEAQ. The CDR3 covers 19 residues.

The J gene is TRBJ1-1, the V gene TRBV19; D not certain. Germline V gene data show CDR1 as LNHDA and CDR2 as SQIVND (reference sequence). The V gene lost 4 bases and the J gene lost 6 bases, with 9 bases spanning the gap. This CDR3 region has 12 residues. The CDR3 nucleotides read TGTGCCAGTAGTACCACCCGGGCTGAAGCTTTCTTT. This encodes CASSTTRAEAFF.

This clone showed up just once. CDR3 sequence (DNA): TGTGCCAGCAGCATAACGACAGCCCCTTACGAGCAGTACTTC. Translating it yields CASSITTAPYEQYF. The chain links TRBV5-5 to TRBJ2-7; D possibly corresponds to TRBD1 (5 bases). Germline V gives CDR1 SGHKS, CDR2 YYEKEE (reference sequence). The CDR3 covers 14 residues. Trimming removed 4 bases at V and 4 bases at J, with 15 bases between.

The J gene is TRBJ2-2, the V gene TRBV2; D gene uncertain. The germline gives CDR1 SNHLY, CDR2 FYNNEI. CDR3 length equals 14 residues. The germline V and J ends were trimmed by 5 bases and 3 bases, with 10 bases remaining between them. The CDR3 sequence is CASSRQAYTGELFF. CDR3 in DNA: TGTGCCAGCAGTCGGCAGGCTTACACCGGGGAGCTGTTTTTT. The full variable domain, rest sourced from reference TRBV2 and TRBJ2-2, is EPEVTQTPSHQVTQMGQEVILRCVPISNHLYFYWYRQILGQKVEFLVSFYNNEISEKSEIFDDQFSVERPDGSNFTLKIRSTKLEDSAMYFCASSRQAYTGELFFGEGSRLTVL.

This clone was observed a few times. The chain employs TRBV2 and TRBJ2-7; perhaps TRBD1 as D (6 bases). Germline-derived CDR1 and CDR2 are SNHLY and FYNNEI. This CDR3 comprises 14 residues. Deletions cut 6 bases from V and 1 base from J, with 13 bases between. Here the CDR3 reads CASRMYQGSYEQYF. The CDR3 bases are TGTGCCAGCAGGATGTACCAGGGGTCCTACGAGCAGTACTTC.

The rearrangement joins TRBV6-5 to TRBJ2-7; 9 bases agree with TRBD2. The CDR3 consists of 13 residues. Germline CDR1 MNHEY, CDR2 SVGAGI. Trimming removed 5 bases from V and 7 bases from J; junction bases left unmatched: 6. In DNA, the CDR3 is TGTGCCAGCAGTCCGGGACTAGCTCAAGAGCAGTACTTC. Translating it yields CASSPGLAQEQYF.

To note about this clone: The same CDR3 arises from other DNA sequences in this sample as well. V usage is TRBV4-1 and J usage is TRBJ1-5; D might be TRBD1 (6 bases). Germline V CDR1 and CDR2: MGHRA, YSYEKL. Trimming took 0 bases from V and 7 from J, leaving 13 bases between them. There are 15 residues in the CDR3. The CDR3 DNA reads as TGCGCCAGCAGCCAAGATCATCGGGGGGGCCAGCCCCAGCATTTT. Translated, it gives CASSQDHRGGQPQHF.

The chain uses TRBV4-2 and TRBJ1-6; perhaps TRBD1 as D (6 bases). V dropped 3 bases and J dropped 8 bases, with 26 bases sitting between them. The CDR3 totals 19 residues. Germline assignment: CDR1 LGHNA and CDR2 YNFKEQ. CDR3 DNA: TGTGCCAGCAGCCAGGGGAGGGGGTTAGGCGGTATCCTTTATTCACCCCTCCACTTT. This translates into CASSQGRGLGGILYSPLHF.

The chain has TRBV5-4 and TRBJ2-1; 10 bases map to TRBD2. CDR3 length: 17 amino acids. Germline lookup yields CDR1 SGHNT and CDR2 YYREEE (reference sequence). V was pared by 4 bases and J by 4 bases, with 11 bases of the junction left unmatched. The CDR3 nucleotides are TGTGCCAGCAGCCCCCGCGCTAGCGGGGGTCTGTACAATGAGCAGTTCTTC. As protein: CASSPRASGGLYNEQFF.

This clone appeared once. CDR3 DNA sequence: TGCGCCAGCAGCCGCGGGGGAGACACTGAAGCTTTCTTT. It translates to CASSRGGDTEAFF. The chain carries TRBV5-1 and TRBJ1-1, with D possibly being TRBD1 (5 bases). Trimming left V 4 bases short and J 3 bases short, with 10 bases between. The length of the CDR3 is 13 residues. In germline, CDR1 is SGHRS, CDR2 YFSETQ.

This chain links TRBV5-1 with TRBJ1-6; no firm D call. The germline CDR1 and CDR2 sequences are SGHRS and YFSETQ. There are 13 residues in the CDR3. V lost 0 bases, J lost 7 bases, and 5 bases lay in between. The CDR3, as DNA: TGCGCCAGCAGCTTGGACGGGAATTCACCCCTCCACTTT. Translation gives CASSLDGNSPLHF.

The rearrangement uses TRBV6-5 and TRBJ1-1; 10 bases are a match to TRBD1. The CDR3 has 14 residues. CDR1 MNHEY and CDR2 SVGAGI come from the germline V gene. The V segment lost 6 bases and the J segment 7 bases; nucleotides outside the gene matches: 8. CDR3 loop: CASSQDRGRGEAFF. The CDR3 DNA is TGTGCCAGCAGCCAAGACAGGGGGCGCGGTGAAGCTTTCTTT.

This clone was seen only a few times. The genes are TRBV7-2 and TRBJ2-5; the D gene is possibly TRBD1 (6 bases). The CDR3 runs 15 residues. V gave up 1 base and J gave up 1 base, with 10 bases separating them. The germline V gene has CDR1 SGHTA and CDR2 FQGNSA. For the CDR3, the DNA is TGTGCCAGCAGCTTAGGGACAGCCTTCCAAGAGACCCAGTACTTC. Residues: CASSLGTAFQETQYF. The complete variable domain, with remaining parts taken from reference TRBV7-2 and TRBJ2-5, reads GAGVSQSPSNKVTEKGKDVELRCDPISGHTALYWYRQSLGQGLEFLIYFQGNSAPDKSGLPSDRFSAERTGGSVSTLTIQRTQQEDSAVYLCASSLGTAFQETQYFGPGTRLLVL.